A selection of T cell receptor beta chains follows, all from one sample in a study of blood T cell repertoires in COVID-19. Clones were sequenced by immunoSEQ multiplex PCR, and TCRdb holds only the in-frame ones, with some missing. Here the sample spans tens of thousands of clones, 75% to 85% being singletons. Specimen: peripheral blood. The source of these receptors is a woman aged 55-70 years with acute or convalescent COVID-19. CDR3s include the opening cysteine and the closing phenylalanine or tryptophan. D genes are given only for firm matches. Size is stated for part of the rows, as once, few or many counts, or as a class when the clone is expanded.

clone size | D gene | J gene | V gene | CDR3 DNA | CDR3 protein
- | - | TRBJ1-2 | TRBV7-2 | TGTGCCAGCAGCTACGTATTACAGGATAACTATGGCTACACCTTC | CASSYVLQDNYGYTF
- | - | TRBJ1-5 | TRBV2 | TGTGCCAGCTCTACAGGGACGAGGCAGCCCCAGCATTTT | CASSTGTRQPQHF
- | - | TRBJ2-7 | TRBV13 | TGTGCCAGCAGCTTCGGTCCCCTCGGGGGCGAGCAGTACTTC | CASSFGPLGGEQYF
- | - | TRBJ2-5 | TRBV11-2 | TGTGCCAGCAGCCCCTCGCCTAGCGTTGCAGAGACCCAGTACTTC | CASSPSPSVAETQYF
- | TRBD1 | TRBJ1-5 | TRBV4-1 | TGCGCCAGCAGTCACCCGGGACCCAACAGGGGTAACCAGCCCCAGCATTTT | CASSHPGPNRGNQPQHF
- | TRBD1 | TRBJ2-5 | TRBV7-2 | TGTGCCAGCAGCCTAGGGACAGGGGGCATTGAGACCCAGTACTTC | CASSLGTGGIETQYF
- | TRBD1 | TRBJ1-6 | TRBV19 | TGTGCCAGTAGTATCAGGACAGGGTCGGAAAATTCACCCCTCCACTTT | CASSIRTGSENSPLHF
- | - | TRBJ1-5 | TRBV28 | TGTGCCAGCAGTTTCCAGGGGTACAATCAGCCCCAGCATTTT | CASSFQGYNQPQHF
- | - | TRBJ2-7 | TRBV10-1 | TGCGCCAGCAGAGCCCGGGACACCCCCTACGAGCAGTACTTC | CASRARDTPYEQYF
- | TRBD2 | TRBJ2-1 | TRBV6-6 | TGTGCCAGCAGTTACCAGCGGGAGAGCTCCTACAATGAGCAGTTCTTC | CASSYQRESSYNEQFF
- | - | TRBJ2-5 | TRBV10-3 | TGTGCCATCAGTGAGTCGAACAGACAAGAGACCCAGTACTTC | CAISESNRQETQYF
- | - | TRBJ1-6 | TRBV19 | TGTGCCAGTAGTGTCAACCAGGCCTATAATTCACCCCTCCACTTT | CASSVNQAYNSPLHF
- | - | TRBJ2-7 | TRBV9 | TGTGCCAGCAGCCCGACAGTTCTGGCCTACGAGCAGTACTTC | CASSPTVLAYEQYF
- | TRBD2 | TRBJ2-3 | TRBV4-1 | TGCGCCAGCAGCCAAGTCGGGACTAGCCATACGCAGTATTTT | CASSQVGTSHTQYF
- | TRBD1 | TRBJ2-7 | TRBV4-1 | TGCGCCAGCAGCCAAGTCCAGGGACAGGGTCCCTACGAGCAGTACTTC | CASSQVQGQGPYEQYF
- | - | TRBJ2-5 | TRBV5-1 | TGCGCCAGCAGCCCGGGGGAGCGAGGAGAGACCCAGTACTTC | CASSPGERGETQYF
- | TRBD1 | TRBJ1-2 | TRBV5-1 | TGCGCCAGCAGCTTGGCGGACAGGGCTGGCTACACCTTC | CASSLADRAGYTF
- | TRBD2 | TRBJ2-1 | TRBV5-1 | TGCGCCAGCAGCTTGGGAGCGGGGAACGAGCAGTTCTTC | CASSLGAGNEQFF
- | - | TRBJ2-7 | TRBV11-2 | TGTGCCAGCAGCCCATCGCAGGTGAGCGAGCAGTACTTC | CASSPSQVSEQYF
- | TRBD1 | TRBJ1-1 | TRBV4-1 | TGCGCCAGCAGGCGACCCCTGGACAGGGAGAACACTGAAGCTTTCTTT | CASRRPLDRENTEAFF
- | - | TRBJ1-3 | TRBV6-5 | TGTGCCAGCAGCCCCCAGATAATCTCAGGAAACACCATATATTTT | CASSPQIISGNTIYF
- | TRBD2 | TRBJ2-3 | TRBV11-3 | TGTGCCAGCAGCTTAGGACTAGCGGGGGGGGATACGCAGTATTTT | CASSLGLAGGDTQYF
- | TRBD1 | TRBJ1-1 | TRBV19 | TGTGCCAGTAGTATCACCAGGGGGCGGTTGACTGAAGCTTTCTTT | CASSITRGRLTEAFF
- | TRBD1 | TRBJ1-2 | TRBV7-9 | TGTGCCAGCAGCTTAGGGCCTGACAGGGTGGACTATGGCTACACCTTC | CASSLGPDRVDYGYTF
few | - | TRBJ1-1 | TRBV2 | TGTGCCAGCAGTGTTACAGGGTACACTGAAGCTTTCTTT | CASSVTGYTEAFF
- | TRBD2 | TRBJ2-5 | TRBV27 | TGTGCCAGCAGGCGAGCGGGAGAGGGTGAGACCCAGTACTTC | CASRRAGEGETQYF
- | - | TRBJ1-1 | TRBV7-2 | TGTGCCAGCAGCTTAAGGAGGGCTCGGATGAACACTGAAGCTTTCTTT | CASSLRRARMNTEAFF
- | TRBD2 | TRBJ2-3 | TRBV7-6 | TGTGCCAGCAGCCGCCGGGGTAGCGGGGGGCCAGATACGCAGTATTTT | CASSRRGSGGPDTQYF
few | TRBD1 | TRBJ1-1 | TRBV4-2 | TGTGCCAGCAGCCCCCGACAGGGGCCTAACACTGAAGCTTTCTTT | CASSPRQGPNTEAFF
- | TRBD1 | TRBJ2-3 | TRBV6-5 | TGTGCCAGCAGCACAGGGGGAACAGATACGCAGTATTTT | CASSTGGTDTQYF
- | TRBD1 | TRBJ2-5 | TRBV18 | TGTGCCAGCTCACCAGGGACAGGACGAGAGACCCAGTACTTC | CASSPGTGRETQYF
- | - | TRBJ1-4 | TRBV3-1/TRBV3-2 | TGTGCCAGCAGCCCCTACCGTGGTAATGAAAAACTGTTTTTT | CASSPYRGNEKLFF
- | TRBD1 | TRBJ1-2 | TRBV19 | TGTGCCAGTAGGGTACAGACAGGGCTCCACTATGGCTACACCTTC | CASRVQTGLHYGYTF
- | - | TRBJ1-6 | TRBV19 | TGTGCCAGTAACGGAGGAGGCTCCTATAATTCACCCCTCCACTTT | CASNGGGSYNSPLHF
- | TRBD2 | TRBJ2-1 | TRBV2 | TGTGCCAGCAGTGGGACTAGCGGATCATACAATGAGCAGTTCTTC | CASSGTSGSYNEQFF
- | - | TRBJ2-3 | TRBV3-1/TRBV3-2 | TGTGCCAGCAGCTCCCTTTTAGCGAAGACAGATACGCAGTATTTT | CASSSLLAKTDTQYF
- | - | TRBJ2-1 | TRBV6-5 | TGTGCCAGCGAGAGGTTCCTACACAATGAGCAGTTCTTC | CASERFLHNEQFF
- | - | TRBJ2-3 | TRBV6-5 | TGTGCCAGCAGTTCAGGGGAAAATACAAAGTATTTT | CASSSGENTKYF
- | TRBD2 | TRBJ2-1 | TRBV27 | TGTGCCAGCAGCCTCGGGACTAGCGGGACGAGCTCCTACAATGAGCAGTTCTTC | CASSLGTSGTSSYNEQFF
- | TRBD1 | TRBJ2-5 | TRBV6-4 | TGTGCCAGCAGTGCGACAGGGGCGGGAGAGACCCAGTACTTC | CASSATGAGETQYF
- | - | TRBJ1-2 | TRBV30 | TGTGCCTGGAGTTTCCAGACGGGAGGCTATGGCTACACCTTC | CAWSFQTGGYGYTF
- | TRBD2 | TRBJ2-1 | TRBV4-2 | TGTGCCAGCAGCCAAGATAGGGCTAGCGGGGGGGACACCTACAATGAGCAGTTCTTC | CASSQDRASGGDTYNEQFF
- | TRBD1 | TRBJ1-1 | TRBV11-2 | TGTGCCAGCAGCTTTCTAAGACAGGGGGCCAAGTATAGGACTGAAGCTTTCTTT | CASSFLRQGAKYRTEAFF
- | TRBD2 | TRBJ2-1 | TRBV27 | TGTGCCAGCAGTTTAGGTGGTAGCGGGGGCTACAATGAGCAGTTCTTC | CASSLGGSGGYNEQFF
once | - | TRBJ1-1 | TRBV3-1/TRBV3-2 | TGTGCCAGCAGCCAAGGTCAGGGGACTGAAGCTTTCTTT | CASSQGQGTEAFF